This TCR beta chain was profiled in a study of blood T cell repertoires in COVID-19. Study at large: Collection of acute and convalescent COVID-19 samples took place in the United States, Italy and Spain. Sources were T cells, B-cell-depleted T cells, or PBMCs; the material itself was cDNA or gDNA.

Ten or more counts support this clone. Study processing details: Reference gene primers were amplified, and this amplification served to estimate nucleated cell counts. Generated by immunoSEQ multiplex PCR, the TCRdb table keeps only in-frame clones and is missing some. V and J calls and clone size follow that table, whereas D and trimming were derived from the DNA. Found here are more than 85,000 clones, roughly 80% of them singletons; the top ten hold 9.5% to 10%. The V and J ends lost 5 bases and 6 bases respectively, with 16 bases between them. This CDR3 region has 14 residues. Germline V gene sequence: CDR1 MNHEY, CDR2 SMNVEV (reference sequence).

The sequence was obtained from a man aged 55 to 70 with active or convalescent COVID-19. Sequencing input: peripheral blood. The chain has TRBV27 and TRBJ1-1; D is unclear. CDR3 sequence: CASSPWEGRPEAFF. The CDR3 DNA sequence: TGTGCCAGCAGTCCTTGGGAGGGTCGGCCTGAAGCTTTCTTT.